The 29 T cell receptor beta chains listed next were all sequenced from one sample in a study of cytomegalovirus exposure and HLA in healthy donors. The PCR used 60 Vbeta and 13 Jbeta primers. Only in-frame clones appear in the TCRdb table, and some are missing; sequencing was by immunoSEQ multiplex PCR. The profile shows roughly 180,000 clones, roughly 79% of them singletons. Sequenced input: PBMCs. The source of these receptors is a male donor in good health and CMV-seronegative.

The chain joins TRBV15 to TRBJ1-5, with TRBD1 as a possible D gene (5 bases). Germline values: CDR1 LNHNV, CDR2 YYDKDF (reference sequence). The ends were cut back, 6 bases at V and 4 bases at J, with 10 bases in the middle. The CDR3 totals 13 residues. This chain's CDR3 is CATRGRGNQPQHF. CDR3 sequence (DNA): TGTGCCACCAGGGGGAGGGGTAATCAGCCCCAGCATTTT.

The J gene is TRBJ2-1, the V gene TRBV7-7; TRBD2 is a possible D gene (5 bases). The CDR3 is made up of 15 amino acids. With 1 base removed from V and 2 bases from J, the gap between germline ends came to 9 bases. Germline V gene data show CDR1 as SSHAT and CDR2 as FNYEAQ (reference sequence). CDR3 amino acids: CASSLGGSPYNEQFF. For the CDR3, the DNA is TGTGCCAGCAGCTTAGGAGGGAGCCCCTACAATGAGCAGTTCTTC.

Only a few counts were recorded for this clone. V is TRBV5-6 and J is TRBJ2-7; 9 nucleotides align to TRBD1. Germline values: CDR1 SGHDT, CDR2 YYEEEE. The CDR3 is 14 amino acids. V was clipped by 3 bases and J by 5 bases; unmatched bases: 6. The CDR3 is CASSWGQGSNEQYF. DNA of the CDR3: TGTGCCAGCAGCTGGGGACAGGGTTCTAACGAGCAGTACTTC.

This CDR3 reads CASSLANYLGGSYGYTF. CDR3 DNA sequence: TGTGCCAGCAGCTTGGCCAACTATCTGGGAGGATCTTATGGCTACACCTTC. The chain uses TRBV7-9 and TRBJ1-2; D gene unclear. Trimming took 3 bases from V and 5 from J, leaving 22 bases between them. This CDR3 has 17 amino acids. Looked up from germline, CDR1 is SEHNR and CDR2 is FQNEAQ (reference sequence). Looking up the rest from reference TRBV7-9 and TRBJ1-2 gives the full variable domain: DTGVSQNPRHKITKRGQNVTFRCDPISEHNRLYWYRQTLGQGPEFLTYFQNEAQLEKSRLLSDRFSAERPKGSFSTLEIQRTEQGDSAMYLCASSLANYLGGSYGYTFGSGTRLTVV.

V gene TRBV27 combines with J gene TRBJ1-2; D may be TRBD1 (5 bases). This CDR3 is built from 13 residues. V was clipped by 8 bases and J by 6 bases, with 16 bases between them. The germline V gene encodes CDR1 MNHEY and CDR2 SMNVEV (reference sequence). The CDR3 region is CASSPGRWDGYTF. The CDR3 bases are TGTGCCAGCTCGCCAGGGAGGTGGGATGGCTACACCTTC.

The chain combines TRBV6-5 with TRBJ1-3; 7 nucleotides align to TRBD1. The CDR3 has 14 amino acids. Germline CDR1 and CDR2: MNHEY and SVGAGI. J was trimmed by 2 bases and V by 6 bases; bases with no gene match: 4. CDR3 in DNA: TGTGCCAGCAGCCGCGGGACAGCTGGAAACACCATATATTTT. Protein product: CASSRGTAGNTIYF.

The rearrangement links TRBV10-1 to TRBJ1-1; a weak D match, TRBD1 (6 bases). The V gene's germline CDR1 is WNHNN and CDR2 SYGVQD (reference sequence). The V and J ends lost 4 bases and 1 base respectively, with 7 bases between them. The CDR3 extends over 13 amino acids. The CDR3 DNA sequence: TGCGCCAGCAGTGCGGACAGGAACACTGAAGCTTTCTTT. This gives the protein CASSADRNTEAFF.

This chain links TRBV6-5 with TRBJ2-1; 9 bases line up with TRBD1. V lost 8 bases, J lost 9 bases, and 14 bases stayed unmatched. The CDR3 length is 15 residues. Germline V gene lookup returns CDR1 MNHEY and CDR2 SVGAGI. DNA for the CDR3: TGTGCCAGCCACCAACAGGGGGCGACCATTAGTGAGCAGTTCTTC. Its protein is CASHQQGATISEQFF.

The chain is built from TRBV11-2 and TRBJ1-5; 11 nucleotides match TRBD1. V gave up 4 bases and J gave up 7 bases; unmatched junction bases: 3. The CDR3 runs to 14 residues. Germline values: CDR1 SGHAT, CDR2 FQNNGV. CDR3 sequence reads: CASSSGTGGQPQHF. The CDR3 bases are TGTGCCAGCAGCTCCGGGACAGGGGGGCAGCCCCAGCATTTT.

The CDR3 region has the DNA TGTGCCATCAGTGAGTCGGCTTCACGGGATAGGGTGGAGACCCAGTACTTC. Amino acids: CAISESASRDRVETQYF. The chain has TRBV10-3 and TRBJ2-5; weak D call: TRBD2 (5 bases). The CDR3 runs 17 residues. V was cut by 0 bases and J by 5 bases, with 19 bases left in between. Germline values: CDR1 ENHRY, CDR2 SYGVKD.

In this sample, this clone turned up once. The genes are TRBV25-1 and TRBJ1-5; 8 nucleotides match TRBD1. Germline V gene sequence: CDR1 MGHDK, CDR2 SYGVNS. The ends lost 6 bases at V and 5 bases at J; junction bases unmatched: 9. The CDR3 is 15 residues long. Here the CDR3 DNA reads TGTGCCAGCAGCCCCCTGGACAGGGACGATCAGCCCCAGCATTTT. Amino acid sequence: CASSPLDRDDQPQHF.

The chain employs TRBV15 and TRBJ2-5; possible D gene TRBD2, 6 bases. The V gene lost 0 bases and the J gene lost 3 bases, with 17 bases spanning the gap. Germline CDR1 and CDR2: LNHNV and YYDKDF (reference sequence). This CDR3 is built from 17 residues. The CDR3 region has the DNA TGTGCCACCAGCAGAGATTCTCGGGGGAGGTTTGAAGAGACCCAGTACTTC. Amino acid sequence: CATSRDSRGRFEETQYF. The variable domain in full, with the rest retrieved from reference TRBV15 and TRBJ2-5, is DAMVIQNPRYQVTQFGKPVTLSCSQTLNHNVMYWYQQKSSQAPKLLFHYYDKDFNNEADTPDNFQSRRPNTSFCFLDIRSPGLGDTAMYLCATSRDSRGRFEETQYFGPGTRLLVL.

This clone turned up a few times. The rearrangement joins TRBV29-1 to TRBJ2-5; D perhaps matches TRBD1 (5 bases). TRBJ2-7 explains the end of the DNA better; the J call may be wrong. Germline assignment: CDR1 SQVTM and CDR2 ANQGSEA. The CDR3 extends over 12 amino acids. CDR3 in DNA: TGCAGCGTTGGTCAGACAGCCTACGAGCAGTACTTC. Its protein is CSVGQTAYEQYF.

This chain connects TRBV28 to TRBJ1-2; unclear D gene. The CDR3 loop spans 13 amino acids. Deletions cut 3 bases from V and 3 bases from J, with 8 bases between. Germline V gene data show CDR1 as MDHEN and CDR2 as SYDVKM. CDR3 DNA sequence: TGTGCCAGCAGTTTGACCCAGGACTATGGCTACACCTTC. Its protein product is CASSLTQDYGYTF.

V is TRBV6-6 and J is TRBJ2-5; 7 bases agree with TRBD2. CDR1 and CDR2 from the germline V gene are MNHNY and SVGAGI (reference sequence). The V and J ends lost 1 base and 5 bases, in that order; junction bases with no gene match: 4. The CDR3 is 14 residues long. The CDR3 sequence: CASSYWAGEETQYF. In DNA, the CDR3 is TGTGCCAGCAGTTACTGGGCGGGGGAGGAGACCCAGTACTTC.

The V gene is TRBV19, the J gene TRBJ2-1; 8 bases line up with TRBD2. J gave up 7 bases and V 1 base, and 12 bases lay outside the gene matches. The CDR3 covers 17 residues. Germline CDR1 is LNHDA and CDR2 is SQIVND (reference sequence). CDR3 bases: TGTGCCAGTAGTATAGCGGGGGCCGGGGGGGCCTTAAATGAGCAGTTCTTC. Protein: CASSIAGAGGALNEQFF.

This clone was seen just once. The rearrangement uses TRBV5-5 and TRBJ2-1, with D possibly TRBD2 on 6 matching bases. Trimming took off 2 bases at V and 7 bases at J, with 7 bases between the two ends. CDR1 and CDR2 (germline): SGHKS, YYEKEE (reference sequence). CDR3 size: 12 residues. CDR3 region: CASSFSGNEQFF. The CDR3 DNA is TGTGCCAGCAGCTTCAGCGGGAATGAGCAGTTCTTC. Variable domain in full (rest from reference TRBV5-5 and TRBJ2-1): DAGVTQSPTHLIKTRGQQVTLRCSPISGHKSVSWYQQVLGQGPQFIFQYYEKEERGRGNFPDRFSARQFPNYSSELNVNALLLGDSALYLCASSFSGNEQFFGPGTRLTVL.

This chain uses TRBV11-2 with TRBJ2-7; D is unresolved. The CDR3 sequence is 13 residues long. Germline V gene lookup returns CDR1 SGHAT and CDR2 FQNNGV. V shed 3 bases and J shed 0 bases, with 6 bases lying between them. Written as DNA, the CDR3 is TGTGCCAGCAGCTTCTTGGCCTCCTACGAGCAGTACTTC. The encoded protein is CASSFLASYEQYF.

This clone was counted once. The CDR3 protein is CAWSVRWQGNSPLHF. In DNA, the CDR3 is TGTGCCTGGAGTGTTCGTTGGCAGGGGAATTCACCCCTCCACTTT. The rearrangement uses TRBV30 and TRBJ1-6; D is perhaps TRBD1 (6 bases). V lost 0 bases and J lost 7, with 13 bases in between. The germline gives CDR1 GTSNPN, CDR2 SVGIG (reference sequence). This CDR3 contains 15 residues.

The chain carries TRBV5-1 and TRBJ2-7; TRBD2 matches at 11 bases. CDR3 length equals 18 residues. CDR1 and CDR2 (germline): SGHRS, YFSETQ. Trimming cost V 0 bases and J 3 bases; bases outside gene matches: 11. In DNA form, the CDR3 reads TGCGCCAGCAGCTTGGTTCCTAGCGGGGGGCCCACCCACTACGAGCAGTACTTC. Its translation: CASSLVPSGGPTHYEQYF. The entire variable domain, with the rest obtained from reference TRBV5-1 and TRBJ2-7, is as follows: KAGVTQTPRYLIKTRGQQVTLSCSPISGHRSVSWYQQTPGQGLQFLFEYFSETQRNKGNFPGRFSGRQFSNSRSEMNVSTLELGDSALYLCASSLVPSGGPTHYEQYFGPGTRLTVT.

V gene TRBV6-1 combines with J gene TRBJ2-1; TRBD1 is a possible D gene (7 bases). CDR1 and CDR2 (germline): MNHNS, SASEGT. The length of the CDR3 is 15 residues. The ends were cut back, 1 base at V and 6 bases at J, with 13 bases in the middle. CDR3 in DNA: TGTGCCAGCAGTGAAGGCAGGGGGGTGGTCAATGAGCAGTTCTTC. It yields the protein CASSEGRGVVNEQFF.

The chain links TRBV7-8 to TRBJ2-1; TRBD2 aligns across 7 bases. The CDR3 is 15 residues long. Germline V gene lookup returns CDR1 SGHVS and CDR2 FQNEAQ. V lost 3 bases to trimming and J lost 0 bases; unmatched junction nucleotides: 2. CDR3 sequence: CASSFLADSYNEQFF. The CDR3 DNA reads TGTGCCAGCAGCTTCCTAGCGGACTCCTACAATGAGCAGTTCTTC. The full variable domain, in which reference TRBV7-8 and TRBJ2-1 provide the parts outside the CDR3, is GAGVSQSPRYKVAKRGQDVALRCDPISGHVSLFWYQQALGQGPEFLTYFQNEAQLDKSGLPSDRFFAERPEGSVSTLKIQRTQQEDSAVYLCASSFLADSYNEQFFGPGTRLTVL.

The chain couples TRBV4-3 to TRBJ2-1; TRBD2 might be the D (6 bases). CDR3 length equals 14 residues. Germline CDR1 LGHNA, CDR2 YSLEER. Trimming took off 1 base at V and 7 bases at J, with 11 bases between the two ends. DNA of the CDR3: TGCGCCAGCAGCCAAGGGGGTGGGGGGAATGAGCAGTTCTTC. Residues: CASSQGGGGNEQFF.

The V call is TRBV9, the J call TRBJ2-5; the match to TRBD1 covers 9 bases. The V segment lost 4 bases and the J segment 4 bases; nucleotides outside the gene matches: 14. CDR1 and CDR2 from the germline V gene are SGDLS and YYNGEE. The CDR3 is 17 amino acids. As DNA, the CDR3 is TGTGCCAGCAGCCCGGGACAGGGCCTTACGTCCGCAGAGACCCAGTACTTC. Residues: CASSPGQGLTSAETQYF.

V gene TRBV6-5 combines with J gene TRBJ2-1, with 11 positions matching TRBD2. The germline V gene has CDR1 MNHEY and CDR2 SVGAGI. The V segment lost 7 bases and the J segment 6 bases; nucleotides outside the gene matches: 5. CDR3 length equals 14 residues. CDR3 sequence reads: CASKPGTSGNEQFF. DNA of the CDR3: TGTGCCAGCAAACCCGGGACTAGCGGCAATGAGCAGTTCTTC.

V usage is TRBV30 and J usage is TRBJ1-2; 11 nucleotides match TRBD1. The CDR3 is 13 amino acids. V shed 2 bases and J 6 bases; nucleotides not matched to a gene: 2. CDR1 and CDR2 from the germline V gene are GTSNPN and SVGIG (reference sequence). The CDR3 protein is CAWSWTGGDGYTF. The CDR3 nucleotides are TGTGCCTGGAGTTGGACAGGGGGCGATGGCTACACCTTC.

V and J are TRBV11-2 and TRBJ2-7, with TRBD2 matching over 7 bases. The V gene's germline CDR1 is SGHAT and CDR2 FQNNGV. The junction had 4 bases not matched to a gene; V was cut back by 1 base and J by 4 bases. The CDR3 contains 14 residues. Here the CDR3 reads CASSLGGGRYEQYF. DNA of the CDR3: TGTGCCAGCAGCTTAGGCGGGGGAAGGTACGAGCAGTACTTC.

The chain couples TRBV28 to TRBJ2-3; perhaps TRBD2 as D (5 bases). Germline V gives CDR1 MDHEN, CDR2 SYDVKM. The CDR3 sequence is 14 residues long. Trimming took 2 bases from V and 6 from J, leaving 12 bases between them. The CDR3 nucleotides are TGTGCCAGCAGTTTACGGGCTAGCCGGGATACGCAGTATTTT. It translates to CASSLRASRDTQYF.

The chain couples TRBV2 to TRBJ1-5; D may be TRBD1 (5 bases). The CDR3 is 14 residues long. Germline CDR1 reads SNHLY; CDR2 reads FYNNEI. Trimming left V 6 bases short and J 3 bases short, with 12 bases between. In DNA, the CDR3 is TGTGCCAGCAGAGGTTTAGGGGCCAATCAGCCCCAGCATTTT. Its translation: CASRGLGANQPQHF.